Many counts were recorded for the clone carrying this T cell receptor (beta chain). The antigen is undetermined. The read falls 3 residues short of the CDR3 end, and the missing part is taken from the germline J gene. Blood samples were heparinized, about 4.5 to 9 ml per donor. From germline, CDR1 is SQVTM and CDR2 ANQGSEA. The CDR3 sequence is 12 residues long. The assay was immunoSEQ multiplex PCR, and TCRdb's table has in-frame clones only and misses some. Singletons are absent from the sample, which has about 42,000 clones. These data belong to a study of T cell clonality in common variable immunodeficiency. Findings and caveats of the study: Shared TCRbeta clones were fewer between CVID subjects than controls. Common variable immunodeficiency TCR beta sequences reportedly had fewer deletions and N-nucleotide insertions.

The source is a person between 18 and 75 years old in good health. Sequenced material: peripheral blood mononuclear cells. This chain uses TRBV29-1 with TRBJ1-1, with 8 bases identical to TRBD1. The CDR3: CSVRTGNLQAFF. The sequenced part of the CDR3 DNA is TGCAGCGTCCGGACAGGGAATCTCCAA.